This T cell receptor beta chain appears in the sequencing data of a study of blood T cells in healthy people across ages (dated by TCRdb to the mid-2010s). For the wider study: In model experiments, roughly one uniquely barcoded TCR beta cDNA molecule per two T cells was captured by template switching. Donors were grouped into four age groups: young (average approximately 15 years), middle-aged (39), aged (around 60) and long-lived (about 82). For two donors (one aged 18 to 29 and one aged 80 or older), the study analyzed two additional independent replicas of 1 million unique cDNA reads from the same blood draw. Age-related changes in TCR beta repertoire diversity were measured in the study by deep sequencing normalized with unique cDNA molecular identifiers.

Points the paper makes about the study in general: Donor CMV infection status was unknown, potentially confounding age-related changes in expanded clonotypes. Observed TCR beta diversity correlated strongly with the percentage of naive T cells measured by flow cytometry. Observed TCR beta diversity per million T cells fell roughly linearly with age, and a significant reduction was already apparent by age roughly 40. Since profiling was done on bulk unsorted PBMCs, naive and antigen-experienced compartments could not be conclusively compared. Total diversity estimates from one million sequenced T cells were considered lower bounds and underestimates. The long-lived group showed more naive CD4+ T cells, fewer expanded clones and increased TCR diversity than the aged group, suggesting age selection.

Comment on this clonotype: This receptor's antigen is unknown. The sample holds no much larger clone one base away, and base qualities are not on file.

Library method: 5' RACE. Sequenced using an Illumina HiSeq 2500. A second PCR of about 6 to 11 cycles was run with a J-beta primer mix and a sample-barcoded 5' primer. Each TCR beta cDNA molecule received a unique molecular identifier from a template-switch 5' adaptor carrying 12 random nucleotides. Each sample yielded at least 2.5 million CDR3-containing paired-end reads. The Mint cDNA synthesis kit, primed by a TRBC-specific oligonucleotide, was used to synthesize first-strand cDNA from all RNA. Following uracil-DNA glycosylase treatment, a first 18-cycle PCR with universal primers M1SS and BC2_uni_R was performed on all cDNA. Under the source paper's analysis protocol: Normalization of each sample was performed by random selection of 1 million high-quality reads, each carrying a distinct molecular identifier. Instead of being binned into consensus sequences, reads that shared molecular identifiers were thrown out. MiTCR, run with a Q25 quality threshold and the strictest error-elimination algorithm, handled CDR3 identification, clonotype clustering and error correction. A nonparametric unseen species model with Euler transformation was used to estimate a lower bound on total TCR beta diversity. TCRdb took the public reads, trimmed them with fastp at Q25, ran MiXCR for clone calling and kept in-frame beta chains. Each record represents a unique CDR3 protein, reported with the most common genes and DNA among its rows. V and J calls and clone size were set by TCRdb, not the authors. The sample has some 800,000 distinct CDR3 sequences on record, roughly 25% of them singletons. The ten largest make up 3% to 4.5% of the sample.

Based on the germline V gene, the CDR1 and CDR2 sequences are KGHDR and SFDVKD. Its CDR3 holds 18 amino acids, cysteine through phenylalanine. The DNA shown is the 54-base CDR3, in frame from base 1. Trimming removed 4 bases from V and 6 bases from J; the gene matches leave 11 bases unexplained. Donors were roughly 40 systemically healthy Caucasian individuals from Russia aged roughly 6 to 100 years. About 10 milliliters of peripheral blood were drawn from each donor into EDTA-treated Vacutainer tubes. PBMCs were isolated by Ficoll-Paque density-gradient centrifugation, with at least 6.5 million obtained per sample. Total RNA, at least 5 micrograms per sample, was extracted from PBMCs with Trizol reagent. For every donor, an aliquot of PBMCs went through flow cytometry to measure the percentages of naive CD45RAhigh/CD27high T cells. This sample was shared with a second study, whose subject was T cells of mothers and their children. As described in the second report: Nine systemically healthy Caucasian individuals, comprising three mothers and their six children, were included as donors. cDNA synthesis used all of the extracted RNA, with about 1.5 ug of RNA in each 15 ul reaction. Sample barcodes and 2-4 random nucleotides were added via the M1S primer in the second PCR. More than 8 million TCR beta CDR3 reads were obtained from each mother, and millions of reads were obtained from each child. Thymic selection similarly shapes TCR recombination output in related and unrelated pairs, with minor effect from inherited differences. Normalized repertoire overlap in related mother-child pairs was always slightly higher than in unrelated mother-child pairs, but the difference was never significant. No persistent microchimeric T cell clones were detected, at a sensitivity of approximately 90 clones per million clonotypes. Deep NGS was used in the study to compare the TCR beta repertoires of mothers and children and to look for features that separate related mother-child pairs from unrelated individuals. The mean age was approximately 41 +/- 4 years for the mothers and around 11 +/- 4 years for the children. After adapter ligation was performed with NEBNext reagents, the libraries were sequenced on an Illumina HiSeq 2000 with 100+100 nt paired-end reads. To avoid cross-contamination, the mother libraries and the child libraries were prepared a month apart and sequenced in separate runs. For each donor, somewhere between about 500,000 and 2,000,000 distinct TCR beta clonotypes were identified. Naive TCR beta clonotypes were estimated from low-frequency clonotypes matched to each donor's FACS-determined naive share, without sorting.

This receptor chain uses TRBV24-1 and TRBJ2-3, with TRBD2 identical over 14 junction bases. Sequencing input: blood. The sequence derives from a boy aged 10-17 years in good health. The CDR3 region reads CATSEPKKTSGGADTQYF. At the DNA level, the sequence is TGTGCCACCAGTGAACCGAAAAAGACTAGCGGGGGGGCTGATACGCAGTATTTT.